The 16 T cell receptor beta chains below all came from one sample that was sequenced in a study of shared clonotypes between healthy human individuals. Here immunoSEQ multiplex PCR was the method, and the copy in TCRdb shows in-frame clones only, minus some. The table records 1.5 million to 1.9 million clones, roughly 98% of them present only once. Material for sequencing was naive CD4+ T cells sorted from blood. The subset here: CD45RA+ positively selected. Every receptor here comes from a man aged 30 to 45 in good health.

The V gene is TRBV5-4, the J gene TRBJ1-1; D is possibly TRBD1 (6 bases). Germline V gene sequence: CDR1 SGHNT, CDR2 YYREEE (reference sequence). Trimming took off 4 bases at V and 4 bases at J, with 14 bases between the two ends. The CDR3 runs to 14 residues. In DNA form, the CDR3 reads TGTGCCAGCAGCGTACAGGGAGGTAGCACTGAAGCTTTCTTT. Translation gives CASSVQGGSTEAFF.

The chain combines TRBV18 with TRBJ2-3; 9 nucleotides line up with TRBD1. Germline V lookup: CDR1 KGHSH, CDR2 LQKENI. The ends lost 0 bases at V and 3 bases at J; junction bases unmatched: 4. The CDR3 is made up of 16 amino acids. The CDR3 coding sequence is TGTGCCAGCTCACCACCACAGGGGGCATGGACAGATACGCAGTATTTT. It is translated as CASSPPQGAWTDTQYF.

The chain combines TRBV28 with TRBJ2-7; 7 bases map to TRBD2. V shed 4 bases, J shed 3 bases, and the junction held 15 bases outside the gene matches. The CDR3 spans 17 residues. Germline lookup yields CDR1 MDHEN and CDR2 SYDVKM. CDR3 amino acids: CASSSYFGGRGIYEQYF. CDR3 nucleotides: TGTGCCAGCAGTTCCTACTTTGGCGGGAGAGGGATCTACGAGCAGTACTTC.

This chain joins TRBV5-1 and TRBJ2-1, with 8 positions matching TRBD1. The germline CDR1 and CDR2 sequences are SGHRS and YFSETQ. This CDR3 has 16 amino acids. V lost 3 bases and J lost 5; bases outside the gene matches: 10. As DNA, the CDR3 is TGCGCCAGCAGCTCGATCGATATGGACAGGGACAATGAGCAGTTCTTC. As protein: CASSSIDMDRDNEQFF.

In this sample, this clone turned up once. The V gene is TRBV5-1, the J gene TRBJ2-3; 9 nucleotides match TRBD1. The CDR3 loop spans 16 amino acids. The trim removed 3 bases at V and 2 bases at J, leaving 7 bases unmatched. Germline-derived CDR1 and CDR2 are SGHRS and YFSETQ. The CDR3 spells CASSWRGQGVTDTQYF. The CDR3 coding sequence is TGCGCCAGCAGCTGGAGGGGACAGGGAGTCACAGATACGCAGTATTTT.

This chain uses TRBV6-5 with TRBJ2-7, with D maybe TRBD1 (6 bases). Deletions cut 6 bases from V and 1 base from J, with 16 bases between. CDR3 length: 15 residues. Germline assignment: CDR1 MNHEY and CDR2 SVGAGI. CDR3 sequence (DNA): TGTGCCAGCAGCTCCCGGCAGGGGCCTTCCTACGAGCAGTACTTC. Amino acid sequence: CASSSRQGPSYEQYF.

The chain has TRBV19 and TRBJ2-3; 12 bases are a match to TRBD2. The trim removed 10 bases at V and 8 bases at J, leaving 16 bases unmatched. This CDR3 is 16 amino acids long. From germline, CDR1 is LNHDA and CDR2 SQIVND (reference sequence). CDR3 loop: CATGNPTSGSKGTQYF. The CDR3, as DNA: TGTGCCACCGGAAACCCGACTAGCGGGAGCAAGGGTACGCAGTATTTT.

This chain uses TRBV4-1 with TRBJ1-4, with D possibly being TRBD1 (5 bases). In germline, CDR1 is MGHRA, CDR2 YSYEKL. V was cut by 5 bases and J by 8 bases, with 27 bases left in between. This CDR3 comprises 18 residues. In DNA form, the CDR3 reads TGCGCCAGCAGCGTCCGGTTGTTGACCCTGGGGGTATACGAAAAACTGTTTTTT. Translated: CASSVRLLTLGVYEKLFF.

This chain uses TRBV11-2 with TRBJ2-7; TRBD1 is a possible D gene (5 bases). CDR1 and CDR2 from the germline V gene are SGHAT and FQNNGV. The CDR3 has 17 residues. V shed 0 bases and J shed 1 base, with 16 bases lying between them. The CDR3 protein is CASSLEFQGLVSYEQYF. CDR3 nucleotides: TGTGCCAGCAGCTTAGAATTCCAGGGATTAGTTTCCTACGAGCAGTACTTC.

The chain has TRBV15 and TRBJ2-7, with D possibly being TRBD1 (5 bases). Trimming cost V 0 bases and J 6 bases, with 12 bases left between them. The CDR3 length is 14 residues. In germline, CDR1 is LNHNV, CDR2 YYDKDF (reference sequence). The CDR3 is CATSREAGSGEQYF. The CDR3 DNA reads TGTGCCACCAGCAGAGAAGCAGGGTCGGGCGAGCAGTACTTC. Full variable domain (remainder filled in from reference TRBV15 and TRBJ2-7): DAMVIQNPRYQVTQFGKPVTLSCSQTLNHNVMYWYQQKSSQAPKLLFHYYDKDFNNEADTPDNFQSRRPNTSFCFLDIRSPGLGDTAMYLCATSREAGSGEQYFGPGTRLTVT.

This clone was counted once. Other DNA sequences in this sample translate to the same CDR3. J is TRBJ2-3 and V is TRBV2, with D hard to call. The CDR3 has 12 residues. V was shortened by 5 bases and J by 1 base, with 4 bases between the two germline ends. Germline V lookup: CDR1 SNHLY, CDR2 FYNNEI. CDR3 in DNA: TGTGCCAGCAGTTCAGGCACAGATACGCAGTATTTT. Amino acids: CASSSGTDTQYF.

The rearrangement joins TRBV9 to TRBJ2-1, with TRBD2 matching over 10 bases. Looked up from germline, CDR1 is SGDLS and CDR2 is YYNGEE. This CDR3 is 15 amino acids long. Trimming at V came to 0 bases and at J to 7 bases, leaving 4 bases not matched to a gene. CDR3 coding DNA: TGTGCCAGCAGCGTAGTAGTGGGACTAGCGAATGAGCAGTTCTTC. It encodes CASSVVVGLANEQFF.

The chain employs TRBV2 and TRBJ2-7; D gene ambiguous. The germline V gene has CDR1 SNHLY and CDR2 FYNNEI. V was pared by 7 bases and J by 9 bases, with 16 bases between. The CDR3 is 12 residues long. The CDR3 protein is CASKPGNLWQYF. The CDR3, as DNA: TGTGCCAGCAAACCTGGAAACCTATGGCAGTACTTC.

In the case of this clone: Other DNA sequences from this sample encode an identical CDR3 as well. The chain has TRBV18 and TRBJ2-1, with 8 bases lining up with TRBD2. Germline loops: CDR1 KGHSH, CDR2 LQKENI. This CDR3 comprises 15 residues. After removal of 3 bases from V and 2 bases from J, the junction contained 3 bases not matched to a gene. CDR3 protein: CASSPVAGTYNEQFF. CDR3 sequence (DNA): TGTGCCAGCTCACCCGTAGCGGGGACCTACAATGAGCAGTTCTTC.

This clone was seen a single time. This rearrangement joins TRBV5-6 to TRBJ2-1; 12 positions match TRBD2. Per germline, CDR1 SGHDT and CDR2 YYEEEE. Trimming at V came to 5 bases and at J to 9 bases, leaving 15 bases not matched to a gene. The CDR3 is 17 residues long. The CDR3 is CASRWERVTSGGGEQFF. CDR3 sequence (DNA): TGTGCCAGCAGATGGGAGAGGGTGACTAGCGGGGGCGGTGAGCAGTTCTTC.

This clone is a singleton in its sample. This chain uses TRBV19 with TRBJ2-7, with D possibly TRBD1 on 5 matching bases. Trimming removed 5 bases from V and 7 bases from J, with 15 bases in between. This CDR3 is 13 amino acids long. CDR1 is LNHDA and CDR2 is SQIVND in the germline V gene (reference sequence). The CDR3: CASSPQGPSEQYF. CDR3 DNA sequence: TGTGCCAGTAGTCCCCAGGGTCCTTCGGAGCAGTACTTC.